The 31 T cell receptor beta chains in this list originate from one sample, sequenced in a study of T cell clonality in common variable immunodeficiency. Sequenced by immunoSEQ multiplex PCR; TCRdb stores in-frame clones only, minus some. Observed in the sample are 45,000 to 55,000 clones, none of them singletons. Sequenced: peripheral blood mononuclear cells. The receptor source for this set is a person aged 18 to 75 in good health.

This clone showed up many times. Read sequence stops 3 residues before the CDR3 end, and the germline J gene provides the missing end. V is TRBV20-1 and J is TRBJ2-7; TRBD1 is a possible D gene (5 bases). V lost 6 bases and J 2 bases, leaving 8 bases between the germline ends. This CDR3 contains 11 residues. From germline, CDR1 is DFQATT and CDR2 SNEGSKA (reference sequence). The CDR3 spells CSATVPYEQYF. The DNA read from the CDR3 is TGCAGTGCGACAGTCCCCTACGAG.

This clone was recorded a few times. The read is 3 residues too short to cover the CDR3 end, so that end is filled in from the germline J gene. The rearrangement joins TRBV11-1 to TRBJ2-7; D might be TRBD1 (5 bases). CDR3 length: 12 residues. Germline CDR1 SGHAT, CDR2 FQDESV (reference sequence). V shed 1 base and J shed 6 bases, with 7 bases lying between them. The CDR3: CASSLGQGEQYF. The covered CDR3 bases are TGTGCCAGCAGCTTAGGCCAGGGCGAG. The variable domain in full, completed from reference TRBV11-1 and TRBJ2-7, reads EAEVAQSPRYKITEKSQAVAFWCDPISGHATLYWYRQILGQGPELLVQFQDESVVDDSQLPKDRFSAERLKGVDSTLKIQPAELGDSAMYLCASSLGQGEQYFGPGTRLTVT.

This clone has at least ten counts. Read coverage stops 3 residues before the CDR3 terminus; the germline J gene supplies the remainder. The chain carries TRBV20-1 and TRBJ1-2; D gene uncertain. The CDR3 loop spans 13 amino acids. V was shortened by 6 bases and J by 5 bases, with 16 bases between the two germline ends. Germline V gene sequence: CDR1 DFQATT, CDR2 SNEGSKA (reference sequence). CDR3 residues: CSARNTRLYGYTF. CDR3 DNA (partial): TGCAGTGCCAGAAACACTAGATTATATGGC.

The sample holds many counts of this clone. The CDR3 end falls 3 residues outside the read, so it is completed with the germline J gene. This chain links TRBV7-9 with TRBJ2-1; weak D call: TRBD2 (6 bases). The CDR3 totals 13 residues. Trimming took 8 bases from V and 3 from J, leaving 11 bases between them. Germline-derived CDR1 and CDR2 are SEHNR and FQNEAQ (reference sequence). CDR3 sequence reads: CASGIGGYNEQFF. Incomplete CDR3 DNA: TGTGCCAGCGGCATCGGGGGCTACAATGAG. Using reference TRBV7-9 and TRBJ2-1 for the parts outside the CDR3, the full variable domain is DTGVSQNPRHKITKRGQNVTFRCDPISEHNRLYWYRQTLGQGPEFLTYFQNEAQLEKSRLLSDRFSAERPKGSFSTLEIQRTEQGDSAMYLCASGIGGYNEQFFGPGTRLTVL.

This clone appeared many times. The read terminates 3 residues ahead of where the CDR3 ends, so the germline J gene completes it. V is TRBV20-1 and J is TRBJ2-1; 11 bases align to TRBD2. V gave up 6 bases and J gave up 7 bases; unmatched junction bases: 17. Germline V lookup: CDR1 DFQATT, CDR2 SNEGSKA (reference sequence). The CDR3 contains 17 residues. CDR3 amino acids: CSATGLAASVEVNEQFF. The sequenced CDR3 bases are TGCAGTGCGACGGGACTAGCGGCAAGCGTGGAAGTGAATGAG.

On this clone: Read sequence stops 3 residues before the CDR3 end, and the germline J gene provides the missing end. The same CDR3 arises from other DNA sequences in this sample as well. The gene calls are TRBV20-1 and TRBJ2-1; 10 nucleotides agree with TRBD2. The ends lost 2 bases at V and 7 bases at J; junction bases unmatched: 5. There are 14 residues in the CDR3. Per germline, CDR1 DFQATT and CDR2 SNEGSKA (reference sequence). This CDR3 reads CSARLAGVYNEQFF. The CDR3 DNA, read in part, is TGCAGTGCTAGACTAGCGGGAGTGTATAATGAG.

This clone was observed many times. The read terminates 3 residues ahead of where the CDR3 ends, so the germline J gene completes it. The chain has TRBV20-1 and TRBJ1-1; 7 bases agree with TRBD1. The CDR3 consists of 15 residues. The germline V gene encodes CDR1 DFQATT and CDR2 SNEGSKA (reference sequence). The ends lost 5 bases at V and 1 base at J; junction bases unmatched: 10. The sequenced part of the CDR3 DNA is TGCAGTGCTTTATCCGGGACAGATACGAACACTGAA. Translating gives CSALSGTDTNTE. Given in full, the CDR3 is CSALSGTDTNTEAFF.

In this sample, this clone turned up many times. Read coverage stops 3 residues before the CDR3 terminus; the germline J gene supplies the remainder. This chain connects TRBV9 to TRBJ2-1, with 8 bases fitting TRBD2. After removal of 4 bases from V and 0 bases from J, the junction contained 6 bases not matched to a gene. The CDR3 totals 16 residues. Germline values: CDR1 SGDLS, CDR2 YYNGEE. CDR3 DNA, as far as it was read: TGTGCCAGCAGCCCCAGACTAGCGAGCTCCTACAATGAG. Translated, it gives CASSPRLASSYNE. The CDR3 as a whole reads CASSPRLASSYNEQFF.

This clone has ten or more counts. The CDR3 is CASSIALQGNEKLFF. Partial CDR3 DNA: TGTGCCAGTAGCATTGCCTTACAGGGAAATGAAAAA. The chain recombines TRBV19 with TRBJ1-4; a weak D match, TRBD1 (6 bases). Read sequence stops 3 residues before the CDR3 end, and the germline J gene provides the missing end. V was shortened by 6 bases and J by 5 bases, with 16 bases between the two germline ends. Per the germline V gene, CDR1 is LNHDA and CDR2 is SQIVND (reference sequence). CDR3 size: 15 residues.

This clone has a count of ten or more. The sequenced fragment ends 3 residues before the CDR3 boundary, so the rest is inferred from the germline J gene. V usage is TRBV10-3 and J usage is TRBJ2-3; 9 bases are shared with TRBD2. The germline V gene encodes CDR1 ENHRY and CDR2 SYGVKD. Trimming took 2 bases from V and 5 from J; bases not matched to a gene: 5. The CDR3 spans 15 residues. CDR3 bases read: TGTGCCATCAGTGAGGTAGCGGGAGCGGGAGATACG. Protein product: CAISEVAGAGDT. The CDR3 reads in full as CAISEVAGAGDTQYF.

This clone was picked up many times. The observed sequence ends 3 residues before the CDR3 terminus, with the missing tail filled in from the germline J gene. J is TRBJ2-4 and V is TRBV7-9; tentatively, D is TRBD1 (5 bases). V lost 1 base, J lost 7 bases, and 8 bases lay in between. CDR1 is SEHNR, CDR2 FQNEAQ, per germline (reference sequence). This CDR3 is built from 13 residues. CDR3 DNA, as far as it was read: TGTGCCAGCAGCTTAGGGGGCCGGAACATT. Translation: CASSLGGRNI. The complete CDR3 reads CASSLGGRNIQYF.

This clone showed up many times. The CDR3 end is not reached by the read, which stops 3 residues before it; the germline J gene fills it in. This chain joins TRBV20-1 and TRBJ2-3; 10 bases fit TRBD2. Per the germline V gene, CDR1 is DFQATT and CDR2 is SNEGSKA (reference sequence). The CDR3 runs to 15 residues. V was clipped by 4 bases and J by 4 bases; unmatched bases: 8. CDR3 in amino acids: CSAKPSGRGADTQYF. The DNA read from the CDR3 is TGCAGTGCTAAACCTAGCGGGAGAGGCGCAGATACG.

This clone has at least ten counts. CDR3 sequence reads: CASSGQTGAYEQYF. The sequenced part of the CDR3 DNA is TGTGCCAGTAGTGGCCAGACAGGGGCCTACGAG. The gene calls are TRBV19 and TRBJ2-7; 8 bases are shared with TRBD1. From the germline J gene comes the end of the CDR3, since the read stops 3 residues before it. The CDR3 has 14 residues. The trim removed 5 bases at V and 2 bases at J, leaving 5 bases unmatched. The germline V gene has CDR1 LNHDA and CDR2 SQIVND (reference sequence).

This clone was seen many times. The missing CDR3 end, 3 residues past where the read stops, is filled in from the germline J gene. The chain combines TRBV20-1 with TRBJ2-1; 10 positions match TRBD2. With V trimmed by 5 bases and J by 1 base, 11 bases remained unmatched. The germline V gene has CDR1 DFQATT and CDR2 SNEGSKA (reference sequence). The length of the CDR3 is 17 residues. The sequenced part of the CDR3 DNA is TGCAGTGCTGCCCGGATGAGGACTAGCGGATCCTACAATGAG. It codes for CSAARMRTSGSYNE. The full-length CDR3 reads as CSAARMRTSGSYNEQFF.

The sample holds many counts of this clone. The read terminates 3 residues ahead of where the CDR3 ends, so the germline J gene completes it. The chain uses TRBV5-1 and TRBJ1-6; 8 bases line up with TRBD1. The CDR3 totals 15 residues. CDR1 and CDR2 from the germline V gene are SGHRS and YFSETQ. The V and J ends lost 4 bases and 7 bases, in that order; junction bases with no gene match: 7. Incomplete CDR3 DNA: TGCGCCAGCAGCCATGGACAGGGTGAAAATTCACCC. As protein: CASSHGQGENSP. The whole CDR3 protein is CASSHGQGENSPLHF. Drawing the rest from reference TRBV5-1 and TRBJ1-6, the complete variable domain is KAGVTQTPRYLIKTRGQQVTLSCSPISGHRSVSWYQQTPGQGLQFLFEYFSETQRNKGNFPGRFSGRQFSNSRSEMNVSTLELGDSALYLCASSHGQGENSPLHFGNGTRLTVT.

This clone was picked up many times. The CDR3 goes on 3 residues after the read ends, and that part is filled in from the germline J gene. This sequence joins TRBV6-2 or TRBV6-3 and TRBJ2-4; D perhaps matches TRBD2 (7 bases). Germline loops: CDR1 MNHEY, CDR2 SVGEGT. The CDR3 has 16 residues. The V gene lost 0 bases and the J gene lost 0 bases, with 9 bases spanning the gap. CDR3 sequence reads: CASSYSGGLAKNIQYF. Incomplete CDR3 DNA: TGTGCCAGCAGTTACTCCGGGGGGCTAGCCAAAAACATT.

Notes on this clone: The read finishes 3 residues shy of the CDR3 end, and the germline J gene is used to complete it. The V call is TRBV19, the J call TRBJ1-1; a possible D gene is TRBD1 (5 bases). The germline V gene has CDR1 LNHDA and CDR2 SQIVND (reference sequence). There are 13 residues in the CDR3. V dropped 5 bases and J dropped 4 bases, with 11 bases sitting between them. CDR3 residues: CASSSDTTTEAFF. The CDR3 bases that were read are TGTGCCAGTAGTTCGGACACTACCACTGAA.

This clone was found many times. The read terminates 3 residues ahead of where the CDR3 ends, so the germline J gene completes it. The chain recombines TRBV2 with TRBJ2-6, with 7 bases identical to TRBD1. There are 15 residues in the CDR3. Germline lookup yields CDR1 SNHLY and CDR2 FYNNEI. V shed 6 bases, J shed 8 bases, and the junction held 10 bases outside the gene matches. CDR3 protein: CASSPQGNGTNVLTF. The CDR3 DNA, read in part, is TGTGCCAGCAGCCCACAGGGGAACGGGACCAACGTC.

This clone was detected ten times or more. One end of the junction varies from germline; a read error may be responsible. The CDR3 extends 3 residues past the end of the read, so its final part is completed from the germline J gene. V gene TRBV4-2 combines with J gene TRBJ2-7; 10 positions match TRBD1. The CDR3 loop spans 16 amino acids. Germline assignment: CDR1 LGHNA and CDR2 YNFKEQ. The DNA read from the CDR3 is TGCGCCAGCAGCCAATCTTGGGCGGACAGGGGGTACGAG. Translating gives CASSQSWADRGYE. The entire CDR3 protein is CASSQSWADRGYEQYF.

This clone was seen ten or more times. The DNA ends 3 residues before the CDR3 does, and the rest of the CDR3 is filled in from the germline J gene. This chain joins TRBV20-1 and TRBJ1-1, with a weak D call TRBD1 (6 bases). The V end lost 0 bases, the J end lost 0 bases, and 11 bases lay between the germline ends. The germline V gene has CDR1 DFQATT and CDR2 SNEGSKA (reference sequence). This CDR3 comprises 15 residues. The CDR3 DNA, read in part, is TGCAGTGCTAGAGATTTGGGGGCCTTGAACACTGAA. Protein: CSARDLGALNTE. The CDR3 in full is CSARDLGALNTEAFF.

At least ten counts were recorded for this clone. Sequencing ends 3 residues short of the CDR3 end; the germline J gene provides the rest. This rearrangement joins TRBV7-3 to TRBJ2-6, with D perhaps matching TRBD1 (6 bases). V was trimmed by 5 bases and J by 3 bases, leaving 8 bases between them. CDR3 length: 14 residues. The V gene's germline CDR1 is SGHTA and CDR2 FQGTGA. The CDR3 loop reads CASSPTGGANVLTF. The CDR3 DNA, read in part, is TGTGCCAGCAGCCCGACAGGTGGGGCCAACGTC.

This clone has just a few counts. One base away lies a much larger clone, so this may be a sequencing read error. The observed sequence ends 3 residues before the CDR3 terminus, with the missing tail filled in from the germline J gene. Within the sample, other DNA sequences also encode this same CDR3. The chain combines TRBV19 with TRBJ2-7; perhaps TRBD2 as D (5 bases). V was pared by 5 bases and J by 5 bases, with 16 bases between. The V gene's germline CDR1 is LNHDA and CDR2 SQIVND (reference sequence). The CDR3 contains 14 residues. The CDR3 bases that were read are TGTGCCAGTAGTTCCAGCGGAGGAAGTGACGAG. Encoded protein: CASSSSGGSDE. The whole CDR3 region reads CASSSSGGSDEQYF.

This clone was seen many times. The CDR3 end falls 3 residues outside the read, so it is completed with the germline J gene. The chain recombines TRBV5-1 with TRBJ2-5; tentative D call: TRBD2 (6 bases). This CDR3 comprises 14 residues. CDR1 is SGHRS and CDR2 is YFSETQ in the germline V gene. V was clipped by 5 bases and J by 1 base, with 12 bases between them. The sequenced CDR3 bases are TGCGCCAGCAGTATTTTAGCGGTCCAAGAGACC. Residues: CASSILAVQET. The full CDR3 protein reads CASSILAVQETQYF.

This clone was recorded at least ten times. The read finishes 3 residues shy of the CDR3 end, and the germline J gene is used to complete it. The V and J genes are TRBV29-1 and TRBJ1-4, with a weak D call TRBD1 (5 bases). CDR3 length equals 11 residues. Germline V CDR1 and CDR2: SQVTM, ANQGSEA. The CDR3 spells CSARGDGELFF. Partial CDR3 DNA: TGCAGCGCTAGAGGGGATGGGGAA.

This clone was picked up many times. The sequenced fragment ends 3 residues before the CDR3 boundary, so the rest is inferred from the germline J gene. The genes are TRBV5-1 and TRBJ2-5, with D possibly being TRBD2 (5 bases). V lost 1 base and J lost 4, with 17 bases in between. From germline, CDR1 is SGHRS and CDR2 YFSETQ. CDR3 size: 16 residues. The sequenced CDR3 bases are TGCGCCAGCAGCTTGCTAGCCCCTCCCGGTAGAGAGACC. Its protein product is CASSLLAPPGRET. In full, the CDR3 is CASSLLAPPGRETQYF. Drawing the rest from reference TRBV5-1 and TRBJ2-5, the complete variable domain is KAGVTQTPRYLIKTRGQQVTLSCSPISGHRSVSWYQQTPGQGLQFLFEYFSETQRNKGNFPGRFSGRQFSNSRSEMNVSTLELGDSALYLCASSLLAPPGRETQYFGPGTRLLVL.

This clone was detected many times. Here the CDR3 reads CAGTRQETQYF. The CDR3 DNA, read in part, is TGTGCCGGCACCAGACAAGAGACC. The chain uses TRBV2 and TRBJ2-5; D gene uncertain. The observed sequence ends 3 residues before the CDR3 terminus, with the missing tail filled in from the germline J gene. The CDR3 totals 11 residues. Germline lookup yields CDR1 SNHLY and CDR2 FYNNEI. V gave up 11 bases and J gave up 2 bases, with 9 bases separating them.

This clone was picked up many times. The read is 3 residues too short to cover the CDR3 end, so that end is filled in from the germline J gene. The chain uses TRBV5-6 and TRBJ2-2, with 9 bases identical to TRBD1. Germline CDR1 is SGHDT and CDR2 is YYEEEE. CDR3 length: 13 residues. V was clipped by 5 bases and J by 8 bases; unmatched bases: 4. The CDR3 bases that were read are TGTGCCAGCAGGAAGACAGGGGGTGGGGAG. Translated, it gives CASRKTGGGE. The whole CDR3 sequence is CASRKTGGGELFF. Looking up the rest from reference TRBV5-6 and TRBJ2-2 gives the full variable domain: DAGVTQSPTHLIKTRGQQVTLRCSPKSGHDTVSWYQQALGQGPQFIFQYYEEEERQRGNFPDRFSGHQFPNYSSELNVNALLLGDSALYLCASRKTGGGELFFGEGSRLTVL.

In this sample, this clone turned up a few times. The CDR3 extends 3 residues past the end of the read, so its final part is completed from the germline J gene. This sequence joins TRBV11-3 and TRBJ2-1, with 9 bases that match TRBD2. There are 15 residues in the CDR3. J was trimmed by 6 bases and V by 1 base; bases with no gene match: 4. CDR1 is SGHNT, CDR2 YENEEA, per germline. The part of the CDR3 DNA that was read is TGTGCCAGCAGCTTAGGGCTAGCGGGGTCCAATGAG. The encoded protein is CASSLGLAGSNE. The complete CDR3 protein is CASSLGLAGSNEQFF.

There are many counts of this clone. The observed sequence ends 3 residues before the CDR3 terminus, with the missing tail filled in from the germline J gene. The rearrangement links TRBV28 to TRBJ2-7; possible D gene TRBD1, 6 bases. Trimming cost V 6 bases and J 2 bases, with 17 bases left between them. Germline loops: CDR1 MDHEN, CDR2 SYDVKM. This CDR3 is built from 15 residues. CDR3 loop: CASRNRDMEPYEQYF. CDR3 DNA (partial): TGTGCCAGCAGGAACCGGGACATGGAGCCCTACGAG.

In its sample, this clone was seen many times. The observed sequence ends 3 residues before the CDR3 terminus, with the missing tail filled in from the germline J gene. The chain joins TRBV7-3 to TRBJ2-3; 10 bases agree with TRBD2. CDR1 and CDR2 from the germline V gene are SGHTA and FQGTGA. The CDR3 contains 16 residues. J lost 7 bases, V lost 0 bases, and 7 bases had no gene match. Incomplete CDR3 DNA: TGTGCCAGCAGCTTAACTGGAGCGGGAGGGCCCTATACG. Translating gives CASSLTGAGGPYT. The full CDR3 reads CASSLTGAGGPYTQYF.

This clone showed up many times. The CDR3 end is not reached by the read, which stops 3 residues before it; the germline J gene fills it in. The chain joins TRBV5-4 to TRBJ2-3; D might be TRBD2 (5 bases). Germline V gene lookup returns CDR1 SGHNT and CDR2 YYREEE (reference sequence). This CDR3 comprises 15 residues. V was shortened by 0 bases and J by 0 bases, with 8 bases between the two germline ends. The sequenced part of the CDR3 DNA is TGTGCCAGCAGCTTGGGACTACCGAGCACAGATACG. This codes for CASSLGLPSTDT. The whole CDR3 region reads CASSLGLPSTDTQYF.